The rows below give T cell receptor beta chains drawn from one sample of a study of CD8 T cells in ankylosing spondylitis. TCRdb processed the 5' RACE reads anew with MiXCR; each CDR3 protein has one entry. The data contain around 280,000 distinct CDR3 sequences, 20% of them singletons. Sequenced sample: blood, either unsorted or a sorted T cell fraction (not recorded which). The receptors here all came from a male donor with ankylosing spondylitis or in good health (not recorded which). Both conserved end residues are part of each CDR3. D genes are given only for firm matches. Clone size, where shown, is once, few, many, or a class for clones that have expanded.

TRBJ1-2	TRBV3-1	NA	NA	CVSSQDRVSGYTF	TGTGTCAGCAGCCAAGATAGGGTTAGTGGCTACACCTTC
TRBJ2-1	TRBV28	NA	NA	CASSPRWRGKYNEQFF	TGTGCCAGCAGTCCCCGATGGAGGGGCAAATACAATGAGCAGTTCTTC
TRBJ2-5	TRBV30	NA	NA	CAWRNTQETQYF	TGTGCCTGGAGAAACACACAAGAGACCCAGTACTTC
TRBJ2-3	TRBV20-1	many	TRBD1	CSASRTGPDTQYF	TGCAGTGCTTCCAGGACAGGGCCAGATACGCAGTATTTT
TRBJ1-1	TRBV24-1	NA	NA	CATSAPGPNTEAFF	TGTGCCACCAGTGCCCCCGGACCGAACACTGAAGCTTTCTTT
TRBJ1-5	TRBV12-3/TRBV12-4	few	NA	CASSLRSGGLNQPQHF	TGTGCCAGCAGTTTGCGGTCCGGGGGGCTCAATCAGCCCCAGCATTTT
TRBJ2-1	TRBV12-3/TRBV12-4	few	TRBD2	CASRVGLAGLYNEQFF	TGTGCCAGCAGGGTAGGGCTAGCGGGCCTCTACAATGAGCAGTTCTTC
TRBJ1-2	TRBV5-8	NA	NA	CASSFPDRSNYGYTF	TGTGCCAGCAGCTTCCCGGACAGATCTAACTATGGCTACACCTTC
TRBJ1-4	TRBV28	NA	TRBD1	CASSPTTGGVEKLFF	TGTGCCAGCAGTCCGACGACAGGGGGGGTGGAAAAACTGTTTTTT
TRBJ1-1	TRBV2	few	NA	CASSDRGIINTEAFF	TGTGCCAGCAGTGACCGGGGCATTATAAACACTGAAGCTTTCTTT
TRBJ2-2	TRBV5-1	NA	NA	CASSSRPPAGELFF	TGCGCCAGCAGCTCTAGGCCACCAGCCGGGGAGCTGTTTTTT
TRBJ1-1	TRBV7-8	few	NA	CASSLLRAEAFF	TGTGCCAGCAGCTTATTGAGGGCTGAAGCTTTCTTT
TRBJ2-2	TRBV5-1	NA	NA	CASSLDQGPGELFF	TGCGCCAGCAGCTTGGACCAGGGGCCCGGGGAGCTGTTTTTT
TRBJ1-1	TRBV28	NA	NA	CASTLAGRNTEAFF	TGTGCCAGCACCTTGGCAGGGAGGAACACTGAAGCTTTCTTT
TRBJ2-1	TRBV12-3/TRBV12-4	NA	NA	CASRLQGGYNEQFF	TGTGCCAGCAGATTACAGGGGGGGTACAATGAGCAGTTCTTC
TRBJ1-1	TRBV28	few	NA	CASSSRALNTEAFF	TGTGCCAGCAGTTCCAGGGCCCTGAACACTGAAGCTTTCTTT
TRBJ2-2	TRBV12-3/TRBV12-4	NA	TRBD2	CASSLRAGGNTGELFF	TGTGCCAGCAGTTTAAGGGCGGGAGGGAACACCGGGGAGCTGTTTTTT
TRBJ1-2	TRBV6-1	many	NA	CASNGGGSYGYTF	TGTGCCAGCAACGGGGGGGGCAGCTATGGCTACACCTTC
TRBJ1-5	TRBV18	NA	NA	CASSPVSGMNNQPQHF	TGTGCCAGCTCACCAGTATCAGGGATGAACAATCAGCCCCAGCATTTT
TRBJ1-2	TRBV6-2/TRBV6-3	few	NA	CASRLLANYGYTF	TGTGCCAGCAGGCTGCTAGCTAACTATGGCTACACCTTC
TRBJ2-3	TRBV28	few	TRBD2	CASTPLGGRGTDTQYF	TGTGCCAGCACCCCCCTCGGCGGGAGGGGTACAGATACGCAGTATTTT
TRBJ2-2	TRBV12-3/TRBV12-4	few	NA	CASDERAATGELFF	TGTGCCAGCGATGAACGGGCGGCCACCGGGGAGCTGTTTTTT
TRBJ2-1	TRBV5-1	NA	TRBD1	CASSLGQGGGSSYNEQFF	TGCGCCAGCAGCTTGGGACAGGGGGGCGGGAGCTCCTACAATGAGCAGTTCTTC
TRBJ2-1	TRBV7-3	NA	NA	CASSLEGLPYNEQFF	TGTGCCAGCAGCTTAGAGGGACTGCCTTACAATGAGCAGTTCTTC
TRBJ2-5	TRBV30	few	NA	CAWSLLDQETQYF	TGTGCCTGGAGTCTACTAGACCAAGAGACCCAGTACTTC
TRBJ2-3	TRBV7-2	few	TRBD2	CASSSGTSADTQYF	TGTGCCAGCAGCTCTGGGACTAGCGCAGATACGCAGTATTTT
TRBJ2-1	TRBV9	NA	TRBD1	CASSVSQGVPNEQFF	TGTGCCAGCAGCGTAAGTCAGGGGGTGCCGAATGAGCAGTTCTTC
TRBJ1-1	TRBV6-1	few	NA	CASSGWSNTEAFF	TGTGCCAGCAGTGGGTGGTCGAACACTGAAGCTTTCTTT
TRBJ2-1	TRBV20-1	NA	NA	CSEAGREGYNEQFF	TGCAGTGAGGCCGGGAGAGAGGGCTACAATGAGCAGTTCTTC